The 27 T cell receptor beta chains below were found in one sample sequenced in a study of T-cell memory formation after mild COVID-19. In TCRdb, the 5' RACE reads were re-called with MiXCR into one record per CDR3 protein. This table has about 610,000 distinct CDR3 sequences, around 16% appearing once. Source material: PBMCs or a T cell subset sorted from them (not recorded which). The source of these receptors is an adult woman who had mild COVID-19 (a few samples of this study predate the infection). Cell type and time point are not known.

This clonotype was picked up a small number of times. The V call is TRBV18, the J call TRBJ1-2; D gene uncertain. V was cut by 3 bases and J by 8 bases, with 13 bases left in between. The CDR3 runs 13 residues. In germline, CDR1 is KGHSH, CDR2 LQKENI. The CDR3 here is CASSPTAGHGYTF. The CDR3 nucleotides are TGTGCCAGCTCACCTACGGCAGGTCACGGCTACACCTTC.

CDR3 bases: TGTGCCAGTACGCTACAGGGAATCCAGGTCACCTACAATGAGCAGTTCTTC. It yields the protein CASTLQGIQVTYNEQFF. This chain uses TRBV6-1 with TRBJ2-1; D possibly corresponds to TRBD1 (6 bases). The CDR3 loop spans 17 amino acids. The ends were cut back, 9 bases at V and 2 bases at J, with 23 bases in the middle. CDR1 and CDR2 (germline): MNHNS, SASEGT.

This chain joins TRBV27 and TRBJ2-5; D might be TRBD2 (6 bases). The CDR3 is 14 residues long. The V end lost 5 bases, the J end lost 1 base, and 11 bases lay between the germline ends. Germline V gives CDR1 MNHEY, CDR2 SMNVEV (reference sequence). For the CDR3, the DNA is TGTGCCAGCAGTGGACTACCGATCCAAGAGACCCAGTACTTC. It encodes CASSGLPIQETQYF.

This clonotype was picked up a small number of times. This chain links TRBV7-9 with TRBJ2-7; either TRBD1 or TRBD2 may supply D (6 bases each). V shed 3 bases and J shed 2 bases, with 17 bases lying between them. Per germline, CDR1 SEHNR and CDR2 FQNEAQ (reference sequence). This CDR3 has 16 amino acids. CDR3 in DNA: TGTGCCAGCAGCTTGGGCCTGAGGGGGGACCCCTACGAGCAGTACTTC. Residues: CASSLGLRGDPYEQYF.

This clonotype was seen only a few times. The V and J genes are TRBV7-2 and TRBJ1-1, with 8 bases matching TRBD1. The germline V gene encodes CDR1 SGHTA and CDR2 FQGNSA. J gave up 3 bases and V 5 bases, and 8 bases lay outside the gene matches. The CDR3 has 15 residues. The CDR3 loop reads CASSLTGVADTEAFF. CDR3 nucleotide sequence: TGTGCCAGCAGCCTGACAGGGGTGGCGGACACTGAAGCTTTCTTT.

The chain couples TRBV7-2 to TRBJ2-7; TRBD2 matches at 14 bases. The CDR3 is made up of 18 amino acids. The V gene's germline CDR1 is SGHTA and CDR2 FQGNSA. Losses at the gene ends were 5 bases for V and 0 bases for J; bases not matched to a gene: 9. CDR3 residues: CASSRRLAGGSTSYEQYF. The CDR3 DNA reads TGTGCCAGCAGCCGACGACTAGCGGGAGGGTCGACCTCCTACGAGCAGTACTTC.

V usage is TRBV10-3 and J usage is TRBJ1-1; D might be TRBD1 (6 bases). Germline loops: CDR1 ENHRY, CDR2 SYGVKD. The CDR3 length is 15 residues. V gave up 3 bases and J gave up 0 bases, with 11 bases separating them. The CDR3 sequence is CAISEGTGLNTEAFF. For the CDR3, the DNA is TGTGCCATCAGTGAAGGAACAGGGCTGAACACTGAAGCTTTCTTT.

The V call is TRBV6-5, the J call TRBJ2-7; 8 bases agree with TRBD1. The CDR3 has 14 amino acids. V gave up 5 bases and J gave up 2 bases; unmatched junction bases: 5. Germline V lookup: CDR1 MNHEY, CDR2 SVGAGI. CDR3: CASSHDRGTYEQYF. The DNA for the CDR3 is TGTGCCAGCAGTCACGACAGGGGTACCTACGAGCAGTACTTC.

This clonotype turned up a few times. The chain carries TRBV5-1 and TRBJ2-7; 10 positions agree with TRBD2. The V gene end was trimmed by 4 bases and the J gene end by 6 bases; junction bases not matched to a gene: 10. This CDR3 is built from 15 residues. Germline values: CDR1 SGHRS, CDR2 YFSETQ. The CDR3 protein is CASSPGASGSGEQYF. As DNA, the CDR3 is TGCGCCAGCAGCCCGGGAGCTAGCGGGAGTGGCGAGCAGTACTTC.

Only a few counts were recorded for this clonotype. The CDR3 spells CASRREGTYNEQFF. In DNA form, the CDR3 reads TGTGCCAGCCGGCGGGAGGGTACCTACAATGAGCAGTTCTTC. V and J are TRBV3-1 and TRBJ2-1, with TRBD2 matching 9 bases. The CDR3 extends over 14 amino acids. Germline V gene sequence: CDR1 LGHDT, CDR2 YNNKEL (reference sequence). With V trimmed by 8 bases and J by 2 bases, 4 bases remained unmatched.

This clonotype was recorded at least ten times. The chain has TRBV11-2 and TRBJ2-7; 9 nucleotides match TRBD2. J was trimmed by 2 bases and V by 1 base; bases with no gene match: 0. Germline CDR1 SGHAT, CDR2 FQNNGV. The CDR3 covers 14 residues. The CDR3 region is CASSLVAGAYEQYF. The CDR3, as DNA: TGTGCCAGCAGCTTAGTAGCGGGAGCCTACGAGCAGTACTTC.

This chain links TRBV12-3 or TRBV12-4 with TRBJ1-1, with 8 positions matching TRBD1. The junction had 11 bases not matched to a gene; V was cut back by 6 bases and J by 8 bases. The CDR3 has 14 residues. CDR3 in amino acids: CASSPGQGDSEAFF. The CDR3 DNA is TGTGCCAGCAGCCCCGGACAGGGAGATTCGGAAGCTTTCTTT.

The chain joins TRBV24-1 to TRBJ2-3; D is unclear. Germline CDR1 reads KGHDR; CDR2 reads SFDVKD. Trimming stripped 1 base from V and 2 bases from J, with 12 bases between. The CDR3 has 16 residues. The CDR3: CATSDLGGSDTDTQYF. The CDR3 DNA follows: TGTGCCACCAGTGATTTAGGCGGCAGCGACACAGATACGCAGTATTTT.

J is TRBJ1-1 and V is TRBV6-6, with 7 bases matching TRBD1. This CDR3 is built from 17 residues. Unmatched junction bases numbered 13, after V lost 2 bases and J lost 4 bases. Germline CDR1 MNHNY, CDR2 SVGAGI (reference sequence). CDR3 sequence reads: CASSYTPTGATGTEAFF. The CDR3 DNA sequence: TGTGCCAGCAGTTACACCCCCACAGGGGCCACGGGCACTGAAGCTTTCTTT.

This clonotype was detected a few times. The chain couples TRBV18 to TRBJ1-1; D may be TRBD1 (5 bases). Trimming removed 1 base at V and 10 bases at J, with 10 bases between. The V gene's germline CDR1 is KGHSH and CDR2 LQKENI. The CDR3 has 12 amino acids. CDR3 DNA sequence: TGTGCCAGCTCACCACTGGGGGAGGGAGCTTTCTTT. This sequence encodes CASSPLGEGAFF. Filled out from reference TRBV18 and TRBJ1-1, the complete variable domain reads NAGVMQNPRHLVRRRGQEARLRCSPMKGHSHVYWYRQLPEEGLKFMVYLQKENIIDESGMPKERFSAEFPKEGPSILRIQQVVRGDSAAYFCASSPLGEGAFFGQGTRLTVV.

The chain uses TRBV5-1 and TRBJ2-1; TRBD1 matches 10 bases. V was clipped by 4 bases and J by 10 bases; unmatched bases: 11. The CDR3 sequence is 15 residues long. Germline CDR1 is SGHRS and CDR2 is YFSETQ. This CDR3 is CASSPDRGRRGEQFF. The CDR3 DNA reads as TGCGCCAGCAGCCCCGACAGGGGGCGTAGGGGAGAGCAGTTCTTC.

About this clonotype: An end of the junction does not agree with germline; a read error may underlie this. V is TRBV5-1 and J is TRBJ2-5, with TRBD2 matching 12 bases. This CDR3 has 17 residues. CDR1 and CDR2 (germline): SGHRS, YFSETQ. The CDR3 region is CASSLVPGLAGFETQYF. In nucleotides, the CDR3 is TGCGCCAGCAGCTTGGTCCCCGGACTAGCGGGATTTGAGACTCAGTACTTC.

The rearrangement links TRBV12-3 or TRBV12-4 to TRBJ2-1; D is undetermined. The V end was cut by 7 bases, the J end by 4 bases, with 17 bases between. The CDR3 length is 15 residues. CDR3 in DNA: TGTGCCAGCACCCTTGGGAACACTGCTTACAATGAGCAGTTCTTC. Translated: CASTLGNTAYNEQFF.

V and J are TRBV10-3 and TRBJ1-1; possible D gene TRBD1, 5 bases. This CDR3 spans 15 amino acids. Trimming pared 6 bases from V and 0 bases from J, leaving 14 bases between. The germline CDR1 and CDR2 sequences are ENHRY and SYGVKD. The CDR3 DNA reads TGTGCCATCAGCGACAGCGGAATGATGAACACTGAAGCTTTCTTT. This encodes CAISDSGMMNTEAFF.

Only a few counts were recorded for this clonotype. CDR3 protein: CSARRPGAPGELFF. The CDR3 bases are TGCAGTGCTAGAAGACCGGGGGCGCCCGGGGAGCTGTTTTTT. The rearrangement uses TRBV20-1 and TRBJ2-2; D assignment may be TRBD1 or TRBD2 (6 bases each). Germline CDR1 reads DFQATT; CDR2 reads SNEGSKA (reference sequence). V was pared by 2 bases and J by 6 bases, with 13 bases between. CDR3 size: 14 residues.

This chain connects TRBV7-9 to TRBJ2-7, with D possibly matching TRBD1 (6 bases). This CDR3 region has 16 residues. CDR1 and CDR2 (germline): SEHNR, FQNEAQ (reference sequence). V was cut by 4 bases and J by 3 bases, with 19 bases left in between. The CDR3 sequence: CASSSRHRQDLYEQYF. The CDR3 DNA reads as TGTGCCAGCAGCTCTCGACATAGACAGGATCTCTACGAGCAGTACTTC. Full variable domain (remainder filled in from reference TRBV7-9 and TRBJ2-7): DTGVSQNPRHKITKRGQNVTFRCDPISEHNRLYWYRQTLGQGPEFLTYFQNEAQLEKSRLLSDRFSAERPKGSFSTLEIQRTEQGDSAMYLCASSSRHRQDLYEQYFGPGTRLTVT.

This clonotype was detected a few times. A much larger clone differs from this one at a single base, so this may be a read error. The chain recombines TRBV3-1 with TRBJ2-3, with TRBD2 matching over 8 bases. The ends lost 6 bases at V and 1 base at J; junction bases unmatched: 3. CDR3 size: 14 residues. Germline V CDR1 and CDR2: LGHDT, YNNKEL (reference sequence). CDR3 bases: TGTGCCAGCAGTCATAGCGGGGGCACAGATACGCAGTATTTT. Amino acid sequence: CASSHSGGTDTQYF.

The chain joins TRBV12-3 or TRBV12-4 to TRBJ2-3, with 12 bases matching TRBD2. The CDR3 runs to 16 residues. V was pared by 3 bases and J by 3 bases, with 4 bases of the junction left unmatched. The CDR3 sequence: CASSFGTSGWTDTQYF. In DNA form, the CDR3 reads TGTGCCAGCAGTTTCGGGACTAGCGGGTGGACAGATACGCAGTATTTT.

This clonotype was observed a handful of times. The chain combines TRBV7-8 with TRBJ1-1, with D possibly TRBD1 on 6 matching bases. Germline assignment: CDR1 SGHVS and CDR2 FQNEAQ. V was shortened by 6 bases and J by 0 bases, with 20 bases between the two germline ends. CDR3 length: 17 amino acids. CDR3: CASSFSTRTGLNTEAFF. The DNA for the CDR3 is TGTGCCAGCAGTTTTTCGACCCGTACAGGGTTGAACACTGAAGCTTTCTTT.

The sample holds a few counts of this clonotype. The chain employs TRBV6-1 and TRBJ2-5; a weak D match, TRBD1 (7 bases). Trimming removed 4 bases from V and 5 bases from J, with 20 bases in between. This CDR3 region has 16 residues. The germline gives CDR1 MNHNS, CDR2 SASEGT. The CDR3: CASSAPRQGGVETQYF. The CDR3 DNA reads as TGTGCCAGCAGTGCGCCCAGACAGGGAGGTGTGGAGACCCAGTACTTC.

The chain joins TRBV19 to TRBJ1-5, with D hard to call. V lost 7 bases, J lost 1 base, and 17 bases lay in between. CDR1 LNHDA and CDR2 SQIVND come from the germline V gene (reference sequence). This CDR3 contains 16 residues. CDR3 nucleotide sequence: TGTGCCAGTATAAGAGAGGTTGGTGACAGCAATCAGCCCCAGCATTTT. It translates to CASIREVGDSNQPQHF. The whole variable domain, remainder taken from reference TRBV19 and TRBJ1-5, is DGGITQSPKYLFRKEGQNVTLSCEQNLNHDAMYWYRQDPGQGLRLIYYSQIVNDFQKGDIAEGYSVSREKKESFPLTVTSAQKNPTAFYLCASIREVGDSNQPQHFGDGTRLSIL.

This clonotype has just a few counts. This chain joins TRBV12-3 or TRBV12-4 and TRBJ2-7; no firm D call. Trimming removed 3 bases from V and 5 bases from J, with 11 bases in between. This CDR3 region has 13 residues. This chain's CDR3 is CASSFKQRNEQYF. In DNA, the CDR3 is TGTGCCAGCAGTTTTAAACAGCGAAACGAGCAGTACTTC.